The 30 T cell receptor beta chains presented below share a single source sample, sequenced in a study of PD-L1 blockade in urothelial cancer. The table came from immunoSEQ multiplex PCR; TCRdb's copy has only in-frame clones and leaves some out. The table includes some 29,000 clones, around 87% detected once. The source was PBMCs, collected around atezolizumab (anti-PD-L1) treatment. The receptors were gathered from a man aged 50 to 59 with urothelial cancer.

The chain is built from TRBV13 and TRBJ2-4; D is unresolved. Trimming removed 0 bases at V and 3 bases at J, with 18 bases between. The V gene's germline CDR1 is PRHDT and CDR2 FYEKMQ (reference sequence). The CDR3 covers 18 residues. CDR3 region: CASSLGGWSDFLKNIQYF. The CDR3 coding sequence is TGTGCCAGCAGCTTAGGGGGCTGGTCGGATTTTCTCAAAAACATTCAGTACTTC.

The chain uses TRBV21-1 and TRBJ2-1; the table gives TRBD2 as D, unverified against the DNA. TRBV21-1 has pseudogene status. The CDR3 totals 24 residues. The CDR3 DNA is TGTGCCAGCAGCTTCGGGGACAGGGGACTAGCGGGGATGCGTAGGAGGGTAGGGTACAATGAGCAGTTCTTC. Translating it yields CASSFGDRGLAGMRRRVGYNEQFF.

V and J are TRBV2 and TRBJ2-2; 7 bases fit TRBD2. V lost 7 bases to trimming and J lost 2 bases; unmatched junction nucleotides: 7. Germline assignment: CDR1 SNHLY and CDR2 FYNNEI. This CDR3 contains 15 residues. CDR3 sequence reads: CASIPLALNTGELFF. As DNA, the CDR3 is TGTGCCAGCATTCCACTAGCGCTTAACACCGGGGAGCTGTTTTTT.

The rearrangement uses TRBV28 and TRBJ2-7; D may be TRBD1 (6 bases). The CDR3 contains 12 residues. The germline gives CDR1 MDHEN, CDR2 SYDVKM. Between the trimmed V and J ends, which lost 5 bases and 7 bases, there was a span of 12 bases. The CDR3 region has the DNA TGTGCCAGCAGTCCGACAGGCTTGGAGCAGTACTTC. Translation gives CASSPTGLEQYF.

The V and J genes are TRBV30 and TRBJ2-7, with 8 bases that match TRBD1. From germline, CDR1 is GTSNPN and CDR2 SVGIG (reference sequence). V trimming: 2 bases; J trimming: 3 bases; junction bases outside the gene matches: 12. This CDR3 is 16 amino acids long. The chain's CDR3 is CAWSPRLNRGVYEQYF. The CDR3 bases are TGTGCCTGGAGTCCTCGACTGAACAGGGGGGTCTACGAGCAGTACTTC.

This clone was observed a handful of times. V is TRBV6-6 and J is TRBJ1-2; 7 positions agree with TRBD1. The V gene's germline CDR1 is MNHNY and CDR2 SVGAGI (reference sequence). Germline trimming cut 8 bases from V and 2 bases from J; bases unmatched to any gene: 5. This CDR3 comprises 13 residues. As DNA, the CDR3 is TGTGCCAGCTCCGAGACAGGGAACTATGGCTACACCTTC. Protein: CASSETGNYGYTF.

The CDR3 coding sequence is TGTGCCATCGGTGGACAGGGACAAAACATTCAGTACTTC. Its protein is CAIGGQGQNIQYF. The chain joins TRBV10-3 to TRBJ2-4, with 8 nucleotides matching TRBD1. J gave up 5 bases and V 8 bases, and 5 bases lay outside the gene matches. The germline CDR1 and CDR2 sequences are ENHRY and SYGVKD. The CDR3 totals 13 residues.

This clone was observed once. The CDR3, as DNA: TGTGCCAGCAGCTCGGTGGCAGGGGGTTATAGCAATCAGCCCCAGCATTTT. This gives the protein CASSSVAGGYSNQPQHF. V is TRBV7-9 and J is TRBJ1-5; 7 nucleotides line up with TRBD1. CDR1 and CDR2 from the germline V gene are SEHNR and FQNEAQ (reference sequence). The CDR3 sequence is 17 residues long. After removal of 4 bases from V and 0 bases from J, the junction contained 9 bases not matched to a gene.

This clone was observed a few times. This chain connects TRBV7-9 to TRBJ2-3; 14 bases align to TRBD2. J was trimmed by 7 bases and V by 5 bases; bases with no gene match: 5. The CDR3 has 15 amino acids. Germline V gene lookup returns CDR1 SEHNR and CDR2 FQNEAQ (reference sequence). The CDR3 spells CASSKTSGGANTQYF. The CDR3 DNA follows: TGTGCCAGCAGCAAGACTAGCGGGGGGGCGAATACGCAGTATTTT.

The chain recombines TRBV7-9 with TRBJ2-1, with 11 bases fitting TRBD2. V was pared by 5 bases and J by 8 bases, with 14 bases of the junction left unmatched. Germline V gene data show CDR1 as SEHNR and CDR2 as FQNEAQ (reference sequence). CDR3 length equals 17 residues. CDR3 in amino acids: CASSQRSTSGTLDEQFF. The CDR3, as DNA: TGTGCCAGCAGCCAACGATCGACTAGCGGGACCCTCGATGAGCAGTTCTTC.

This chain links TRBV29-1 with TRBJ1-4, with TRBD1 matching 9 bases. The V segment lost 4 bases and the J segment 1 base; nucleotides outside the gene matches: 1. The CDR3 is made up of 14 amino acids. CDR1 SQVTM and CDR2 ANQGSEA come from the germline V gene. In DNA, the CDR3 is TGCAGCGTTGGGGACAGGGAAACTAATGAAAAACTGTTTTTT. It specifies CSVGDRETNEKLFF.

V usage is TRBV30 and J usage is TRBJ1-5; maybe TRBD1 (6 bases). The germline V gene encodes CDR1 GTSNPN and CDR2 SVGIG (reference sequence). Between the trimmed V and J ends, which lost 6 bases and 6 bases, there was a span of 18 bases. This CDR3 spans 14 amino acids. CDR3 sequence (DNA): TGTGCCTGCGCCTTCCAGGGGTGGAGTCAGCCCCAGCATTTT. Its translation: CACAFQGWSQPQHF.

This clone appeared once. The rearrangement uses TRBV5-4 and TRBJ2-7, with 9 nucleotides matching TRBD1. Germline loops: CDR1 SGHNT, CDR2 YYREEE (reference sequence). The CDR3 is made up of 15 amino acids. J lost 1 base, V lost 4 bases, and 6 bases had no gene match. Here the CDR3 reads CASSVTGGRSYEQYF. In DNA form, the CDR3 reads TGTGCCAGCAGCGTGACAGGGGGAAGATCCTACGAGCAGTACTTC.

The V gene is TRBV6-4, the J gene TRBJ2-2, with 11 bases aligning to TRBD2. In germline, CDR1 is MRHNA, CDR2 SNTAGT. CDR3 length equals 17 residues. The junction had 6 bases not matched to a gene; V was cut back by 0 bases and J by 6 bases. CDR3 region: CASSDSKLAGDAGELFF. The CDR3 DNA sequence: TGTGCCAGCAGTGACTCGAAACTAGCGGGAGATGCCGGGGAGCTGTTTTTT.

The chain uses TRBV10-1 and TRBJ2-5; tentative D call: TRBD2 (5 bases). Germline V gene lookup returns CDR1 WNHNN and CDR2 SYGVQD (reference sequence). The length of the CDR3 is 14 residues. Trimming cost V 2 bases and J 5 bases, with 12 bases left between them. DNA of the CDR3: TGCGCCAGCAGTGAGAGTGCGGAGGCGGAGACCCAGTACTTC. The encoded protein is CASSESAEAETQYF.

The chain recombines TRBV27 with TRBJ2-1; 7 bases align to TRBD1. Germline CDR1 and CDR2: MNHEY and SMNVEV (reference sequence). CDR3 length: 17 residues. V lost 0 bases and J lost 0; bases outside the gene matches: 5. The CDR3 spells CASSLSVRGSSYNEQFF. DNA of the CDR3: TGTGCCAGCAGTTTATCGGTCAGGGGGAGCTCCTACAATGAGCAGTTCTTC.

The chain joins TRBV28 to TRBJ2-1, with unresolved D. The CDR3 covers 16 residues. Per the germline V gene, CDR1 is MDHEN and CDR2 is SYDVKM. The V end was cut by 8 bases, the J end by 4 bases, with 21 bases between. CDR3 sequence: CASVRGRRRGYNEQFF. In DNA form, the CDR3 reads TGTGCCAGCGTCCGTGGTCGGCGCAGAGGTTACAATGAGCAGTTCTTC.

V and J are TRBV19 and TRBJ2-4, with a weak D call TRBD2 (5 bases). CDR1 LNHDA and CDR2 SQIVND come from the germline V gene (reference sequence). With 7 bases removed from V and 0 bases from J, the gap between germline ends came to 13 bases. The CDR3 loop spans 15 amino acids. The DNA for the CDR3 is TGTGCCAGTAACGGAGGCACACTAGCCAAAAACATTCAGTACTTC. It codes for CASNGGTLAKNIQYF.

This clone was found a few times. The rearrangement joins TRBV5-1 to TRBJ1-2, with TRBD1 identical over 8 bases. Germline V gene lookup returns CDR1 SGHRS and CDR2 YFSETQ. J was trimmed by 6 bases and V by 2 bases; bases with no gene match: 6. The length of the CDR3 is 14 residues. The CDR3 DNA is TGCGCCAGCAGCTTAGACAGGGGATCGGATGGCTACACCTTC. This gives the protein CASSLDRGSDGYTF.

The rearrangement links TRBV30 to TRBJ2-7; 10 bases are a match to TRBD2. The germline gives CDR1 GTSNPN, CDR2 SVGIG (reference sequence). The V and J ends lost 4 bases and 4 bases, in that order; junction bases with no gene match: 4. The CDR3 is made up of 13 amino acids. CDR3: CAWTSGRAYEQYF. The CDR3 coding sequence is TGTGCCTGGACGAGCGGGAGGGCATACGAGCAGTACTTC.

This chain joins TRBV15 and TRBJ1-5, with D tentatively TRBD1 (6 bases). Trimming removed 3 bases at V and 1 base at J, with 10 bases between. Germline loops: CDR1 LNHNV, CDR2 YYDKDF (reference sequence). The CDR3 contains 15 residues. The CDR3 bases are TGTGCCACCAGCAGGGAAGACAGGAGCAATCAGCCCCAGCATTTT. This codes for CATSREDRSNQPQHF. The complete variable domain, with remaining parts taken from reference TRBV15 and TRBJ1-5, reads DAMVIQNPRYQVTQFGKPVTLSCSQTLNHNVMYWYQQKSSQAPKLLFHYYDKDFNNEADTPDNFQSRRPNTSFCFLDIRSPGLGDTAMYLCATSREDRSNQPQHFGDGTRLSIL.

This rearrangement joins TRBV10-3 to TRBJ1-2, with 8 bases identical to TRBD1. In germline, CDR1 is ENHRY, CDR2 SYGVKD. The CDR3 sequence is 14 residues long. Trimming took 2 bases from V and 9 from J; bases not matched to a gene: 8. CDR3 amino acids: CAISEQGQEFCYTF. Here the CDR3 DNA reads TGTGCCATCAGTGAGCAGGGACAGGAGTTCTGCTACACCTTC.

The CDR3 loop reads CASSVWGGGAEETQYF. CDR3 coding DNA: TGTGCCAGCAGCGTCTGGGGCGGGGGGGCCGAAGAGACCCAGTACTTC. The chain uses TRBV9 and TRBJ2-5, with 9 bases that match TRBD2. V lost 2 bases, J lost 3 bases, and 8 bases stayed unmatched. The length of the CDR3 is 16 residues. Per the germline V gene, CDR1 is SGDLS and CDR2 is YYNGEE.

The chain carries TRBV4-1 and TRBJ2-3; TRBD2 matches at 9 bases. The CDR3 totals 15 residues. Germline-derived CDR1 and CDR2 are MGHRA and YSYEKL. J was trimmed by 0 bases and V by 4 bases; bases with no gene match: 2. The CDR3 DNA sequence: TGCGCCAGCAGCCGGCGGGAGGGTAGCACAGATACGCAGTATTTT. It yields the protein CASSRREGSTDTQYF.

The genes are TRBV28 and TRBJ1-5, with a tentative D call TRBD1 (5 bases). Per the germline V gene, CDR1 is MDHEN and CDR2 is SYDVKM. V lost 2 bases and J lost 5, with 7 bases in between. The CDR3 totals 13 residues. The CDR3 DNA reads TGTGCCAGCAGTTTACAGGGATATCAGCCCCAGCATTTT. Translated, it gives CASSLQGYQPQHF.

V and J are TRBV27 and TRBJ1-5; 7 bases map to TRBD1. The CDR3 extends over 16 amino acids. Losses at the gene ends were 5 bases for V and 6 bases for J; bases not matched to a gene: 13. Germline CDR1 and CDR2: MNHEY and SMNVEV (reference sequence). Written as DNA, the CDR3 is TGTGCCAGCAGTCGGACAGGCCAGCAGGGTAGTCAGCCCCAGCATTTT. Amino acid sequence: CASSRTGQQGSQPQHF.

The rearrangement joins TRBV6-5 to TRBJ2-1, with a possible D match to TRBD1 (5 bases). CDR1 and CDR2 from the germline V gene are MNHEY and SVGAGI. Trimming took 0 bases from V and 4 from J, leaving 10 bases between them. The CDR3 is 15 amino acids. CDR3 DNA sequence: TGTGCCAGCAGTTACTCCACAGGTGGTTACAATGAGCAGTTCTTC. This translates into CASSYSTGGYNEQFF.

The gene calls are TRBV18 and TRBJ1-6; maybe TRBD1 (6 bases). CDR3 length: 15 residues. V was clipped by 3 bases and J by 5 bases, with 11 bases between them. Germline CDR1 and CDR2: KGHSH and LQKENI. As DNA, the CDR3 is TGTGCCAGCTCACCGGACAGACAGAATAATTCACCCCTCCACTTT. Its protein product is CASSPDRQNNSPLHF.

The rearrangement links TRBV10-1 to TRBJ1-1, with 11 bases fitting TRBD1. Germline V lookup: CDR1 WNHNN, CDR2 SYGVQD (reference sequence). The CDR3 extends over 14 amino acids. V shed 3 bases, J shed 11 bases, and the junction held 8 bases outside the gene matches. This chain's CDR3 is CASSETGTGGVAFF. The DNA of the CDR3 is TGCGCCAGCAGTGAAACCGGGACAGGGGGTGTCGCTTTCTTT.

This rearrangement joins TRBV9 to TRBJ2-7; D gene ambiguous. The V end was cut by 0 bases, the J end by 1 base, with 11 bases between. The length of the CDR3 is 15 residues. Per germline, CDR1 SGDLS and CDR2 YYNGEE. CDR3 DNA sequence: TGTGCCAGCAGCGTAGGGTTAGCTCCTTCCTACGAGCAGTACTTC. This sequence encodes CASSVGLAPSYEQYF.